This T cell receptor (beta chain) was documented in a study of PD-L1 blockade in urothelial cancer. Germline V gene sequence: CDR1 SGHDT, CDR2 YYEEEE. V lost 3 bases and J lost 7; bases outside the gene matches: 15. CDR3 size: 16 residues. Profiled with immunoSEQ multiplex PCR; TCRdb holds only in-frame clones, not every one. The sample shows about 52,000 clones, approximately 77% of them seen only once. V and J are TRBV5-6 and TRBJ2-7; 8 bases match TRBD1. This sample comprised PBMCs, obtained around atezolizumab (anti-PD-L1) treatment. This sequence originates from a man between 65 and 79 years old with urothelial cancer. The CDR3 DNA reads as TGTGCCAGCAGCTATCCAACCGGGACAGGAGTGGGGGAGCAGTACTTC. Translating it yields CASSYPTGTGVGEQYF.